The sequence of this TCR beta chain was determined in a study of blood T cells in healthy people across ages. A J-beta primer mix and a sample-barcoded 5' primer were used in a second PCR of roughly 6 to 11 cycles. TCRdb reprocessed the 5' RACE reads via MiXCR and lists one record per CDR3 protein. The data hold hundreds of thousands of distinct CDR3 sequences, with approximately 52% observed a single time. The CDR3 loop spans 15 amino acids. CDR1 is SGHKS and CDR2 is YYEKEE in the germline V gene (reference sequence). Between the trimmed V and J ends, which lost 4 bases and 11 bases, there was a span of 24 bases.

The sequence came from a woman of 80 years or more in good health. Sequenced: blood. V gene TRBV5-5 combines with J gene TRBJ2-5; D gene uncertain. The CDR3 here is CASSPDVGRHNEQYF. CDR3 nucleotides: TGTGCCAGCAGCCCAGATGTAGGCAGACACAATGAGCAGTACTTC.